This TCR beta chain was obtained from a study of post-analysis software for immune sequencing data. On this clonotype itself: No antigen is known for it.

Each TCR beta cDNA library carried unique molecular identifiers. One entry per CDR3 protein, called by TCRdb with MiXCR from the PCR reads. This table holds hundreds of thousands of distinct CDR3 sequences, roughly three fifths found once. Germline assignment: CDR1 SEHNR and CDR2 FQNEAQ (reference sequence). The CDR3 has 14 residues. V lost 9 bases to trimming and J lost 5 bases, with 17 bases between them. Study results and caveats: Five or six TRBV segments, TRBV5-6, TRBV5-1 and TRBV20-1 among them, were found more frequent in patients than controls.

The TCR originated in a girl aged 2 to 10 with multiple sclerosis. The chain links TRBV7-9 to TRBJ2-1; no clear D. Material for sequencing was blood. DNA of the CDR3: TGTGCCAGGCTAGAGGTAGGGTACGACAATGAGCAGTTCTTC. Protein product: CARLEVGYDNEQFF.